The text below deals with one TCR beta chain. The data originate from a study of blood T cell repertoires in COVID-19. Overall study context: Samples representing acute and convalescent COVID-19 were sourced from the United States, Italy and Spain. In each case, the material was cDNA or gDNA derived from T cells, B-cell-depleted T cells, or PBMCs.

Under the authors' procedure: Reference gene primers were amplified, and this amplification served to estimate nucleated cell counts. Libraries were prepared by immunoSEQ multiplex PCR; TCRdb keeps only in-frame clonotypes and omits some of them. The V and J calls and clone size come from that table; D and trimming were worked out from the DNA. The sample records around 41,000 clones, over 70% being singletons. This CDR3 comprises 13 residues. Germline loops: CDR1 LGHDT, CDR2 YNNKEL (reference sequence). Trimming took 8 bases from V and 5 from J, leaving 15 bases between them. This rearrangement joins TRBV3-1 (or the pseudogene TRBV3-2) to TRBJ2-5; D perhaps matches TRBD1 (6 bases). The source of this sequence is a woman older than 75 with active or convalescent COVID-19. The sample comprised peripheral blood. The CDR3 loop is CASWRTAEETQYF. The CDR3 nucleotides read TGTGCCAGCTGGCGGACAGCAGAGGAGACCCAGTACTTC.